This T cell receptor (beta chain) comes out of a study of blood T cell repertoires in COVID-19. As for the study in general: Specimens from acute and convalescent COVID-19 originated in the United States, Italy and Spain. The cDNA or gDNA used as material had been derived from T cells, B-cell-depleted T cells, or PBMCs.

This clone appeared a single time. Original analysis: From reference gene primer amplification, estimates of nucleated cell counts were derived. The table came from immunoSEQ multiplex PCR; TCRdb's copy has only in-frame clones and leaves some out. The V and J calls and clone size come from that table; D and trimming were worked out from the DNA. The sample yields roughly 350,000 clones, around 84% seen once. V was shortened by 4 bases and J by 4 bases, with 20 bases between the two germline ends. The CDR3 totals 17 residues. CDR1 and CDR2 from the germline V gene are MDHEN and SYDVKM. The material sequenced was peripheral blood. The receptor was isolated from a woman aged 18-29 years with acute or convalescent COVID-19. This chain uses TRBV28 with TRBJ1-3; tentatively, D is TRBD1 (5 bases). The CDR3 nucleotides are TGTGCCAGCAGTTGGCTGGGGTGGGGGGGGAAAGGAAACACCATATATTTT. Amino acids: CASSWLGWGGKGNTIYF.